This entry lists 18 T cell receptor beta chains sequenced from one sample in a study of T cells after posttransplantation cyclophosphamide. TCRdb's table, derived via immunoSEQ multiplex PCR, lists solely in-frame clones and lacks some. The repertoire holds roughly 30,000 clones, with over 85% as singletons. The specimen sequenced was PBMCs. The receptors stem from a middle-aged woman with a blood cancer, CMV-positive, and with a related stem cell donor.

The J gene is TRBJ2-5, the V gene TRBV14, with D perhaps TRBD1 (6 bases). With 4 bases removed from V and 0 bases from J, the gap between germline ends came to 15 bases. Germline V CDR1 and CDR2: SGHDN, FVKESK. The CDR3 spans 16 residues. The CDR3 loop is CASSLPQGAYQETQYF. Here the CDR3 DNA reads TGTGCCAGCAGCCTACCACAGGGAGCCTACCAAGAGACCCAGTACTTC.

The DNA of the CDR3 is TGTGCCAGCAGTGAACTCCTAGATGAGAACACTGAAGCTTTCTTT. This gives the protein CASSELLDENTEAFF. The genes are TRBV6-1 and TRBJ1-1; D unclear. This CDR3 contains 15 residues. Germline CDR1 is MNHNS and CDR2 is SASEGT. V was cut by 2 bases and J by 1 base, with 11 bases left in between.

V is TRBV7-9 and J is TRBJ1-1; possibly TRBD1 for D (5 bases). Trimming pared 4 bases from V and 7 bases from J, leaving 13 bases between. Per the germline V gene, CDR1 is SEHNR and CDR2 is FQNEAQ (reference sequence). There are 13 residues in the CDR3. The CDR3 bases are TGTGCCAGCAGCTCTAGACAGTGGGGTGAAGCTTTCTTT. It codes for CASSSRQWGEAFF. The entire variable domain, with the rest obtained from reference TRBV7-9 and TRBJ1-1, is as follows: DTGVSQNPRHKITKRGQNVTFRCDPISEHNRLYWYRQTLGQGPEFLTYFQNEAQLEKSRLLSDRFSAERPKGSFSTLEIQRTEQGDSAMYLCASSSRQWGEAFFGQGTRLTVV.

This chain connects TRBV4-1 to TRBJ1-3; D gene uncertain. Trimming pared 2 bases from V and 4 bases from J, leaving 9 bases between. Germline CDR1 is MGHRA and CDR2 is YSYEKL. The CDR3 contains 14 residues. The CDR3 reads CASSQNSPGNTIYF. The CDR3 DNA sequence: TGCGCCAGCAGCCAAAACAGTCCCGGAAACACCATATATTTT.

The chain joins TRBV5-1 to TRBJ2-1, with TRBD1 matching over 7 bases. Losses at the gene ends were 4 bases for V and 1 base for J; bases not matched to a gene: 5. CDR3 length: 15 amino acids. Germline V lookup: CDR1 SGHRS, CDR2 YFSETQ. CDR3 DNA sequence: TGCGCCAGCAGCCGTCTACAGGGGTCCTACAATGAGCAGTTCTTC. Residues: CASSRLQGSYNEQFF.

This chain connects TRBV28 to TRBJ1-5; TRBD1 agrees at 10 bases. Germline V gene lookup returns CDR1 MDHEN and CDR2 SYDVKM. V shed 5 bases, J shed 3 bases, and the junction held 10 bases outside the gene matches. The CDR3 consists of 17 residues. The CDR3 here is CASSQLLDRGYNQPQHF. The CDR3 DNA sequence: TGTGCCAGCAGTCAACTACTGGACAGGGGGTACAATCAGCCCCAGCATTTT. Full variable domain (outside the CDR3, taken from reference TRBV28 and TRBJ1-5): DVKVTQSSRYLVKRTGEKVFLECVQDMDHENMFWYRQDPGLGLRLIYFSYDVKMKEKGDIPEGYSVSREKKERFSLILESASTNQTSMYLCASSQLLDRGYNQPQHFGDGTRLSIL.

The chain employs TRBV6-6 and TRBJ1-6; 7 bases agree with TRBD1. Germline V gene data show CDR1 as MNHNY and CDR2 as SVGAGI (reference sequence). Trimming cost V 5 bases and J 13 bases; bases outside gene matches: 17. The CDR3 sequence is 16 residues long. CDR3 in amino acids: CASSTGQVPSVEPLHF. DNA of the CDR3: TGTGCCAGCAGTACCGGACAGGTTCCCTCCGTCGAGCCCCTCCACTTT.

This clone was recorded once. The DNA for the CDR3 is TGTGCCAGCCTGGGACAGGGTCAGAGAGAGCAGTACTTC. Amino acids: CASLGQGQREQYF. The V call is TRBV28, the J call TRBJ2-7; 9 nucleotides line up with TRBD1. The V gene end was trimmed by 8 bases and the J gene end by 7 bases; junction bases not matched to a gene: 9. This CDR3 comprises 13 residues. The germline CDR1 and CDR2 sequences are MDHEN and SYDVKM.

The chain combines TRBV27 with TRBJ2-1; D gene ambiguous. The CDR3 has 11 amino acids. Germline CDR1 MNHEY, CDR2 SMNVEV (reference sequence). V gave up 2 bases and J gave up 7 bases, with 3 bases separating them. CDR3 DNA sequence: TGTGCCAGCAGTTTAGAGAATGAGCAGTTCTTC. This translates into CASSLENEQFF.

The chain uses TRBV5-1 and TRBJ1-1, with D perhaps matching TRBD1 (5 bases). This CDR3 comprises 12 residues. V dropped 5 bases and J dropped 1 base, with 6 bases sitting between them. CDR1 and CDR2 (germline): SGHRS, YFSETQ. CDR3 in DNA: TGCGCCAGCAGAACAGGGAACACTGAAGCTTTCTTT. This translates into CASRTGNTEAFF.

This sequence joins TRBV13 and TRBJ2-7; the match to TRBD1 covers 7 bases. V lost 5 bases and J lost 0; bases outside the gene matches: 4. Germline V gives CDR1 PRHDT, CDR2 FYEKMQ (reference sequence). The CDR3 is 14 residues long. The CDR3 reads CASSPRGSSYEQYF. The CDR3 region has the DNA TGTGCCAGCAGCCCCAGGGGGTCCTCCTACGAGCAGTACTTC.

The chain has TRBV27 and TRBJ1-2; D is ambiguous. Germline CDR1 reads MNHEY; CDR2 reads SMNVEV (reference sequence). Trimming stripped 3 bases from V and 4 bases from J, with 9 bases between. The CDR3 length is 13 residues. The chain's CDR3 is CASSFEGFYGYTF. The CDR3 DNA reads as TGTGCCAGCAGTTTCGAGGGATTCTATGGCTACACCTTC.

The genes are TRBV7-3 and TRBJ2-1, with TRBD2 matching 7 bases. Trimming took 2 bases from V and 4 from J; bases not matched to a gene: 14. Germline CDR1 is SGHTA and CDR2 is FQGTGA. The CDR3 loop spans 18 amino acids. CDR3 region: CASSLGGVASGPYNEQFF. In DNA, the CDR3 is TGTGCCAGCAGCTTAGGGGGGGTGGCTAGCGGACCGTACAATGAGCAGTTCTTC.

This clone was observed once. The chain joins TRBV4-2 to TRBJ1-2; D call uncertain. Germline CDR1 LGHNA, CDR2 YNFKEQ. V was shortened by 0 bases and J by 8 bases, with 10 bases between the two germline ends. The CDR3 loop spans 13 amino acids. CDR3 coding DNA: TGTGCCAGCAGCCAAGATTCAGTATTCGGCTACACCTTC. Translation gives CASSQDSVFGYTF.

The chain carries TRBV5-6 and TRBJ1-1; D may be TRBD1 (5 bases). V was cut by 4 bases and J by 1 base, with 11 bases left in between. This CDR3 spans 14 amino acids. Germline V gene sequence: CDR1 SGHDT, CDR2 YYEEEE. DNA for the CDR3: TGTGCCAGCAGCCGCCCGGGGGGGAACACTGAAGCTTTCTTT. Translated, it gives CASSRPGGNTEAFF. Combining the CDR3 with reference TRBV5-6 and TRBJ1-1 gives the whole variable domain DAGVTQSPTHLIKTRGQQVTLRCSPKSGHDTVSWYQQALGQGPQFIFQYYEEEERQRGNFPDRFSGHQFPNYSSELNVNALLLGDSALYLCASSRPGGNTEAFFGQGTRLTVV.

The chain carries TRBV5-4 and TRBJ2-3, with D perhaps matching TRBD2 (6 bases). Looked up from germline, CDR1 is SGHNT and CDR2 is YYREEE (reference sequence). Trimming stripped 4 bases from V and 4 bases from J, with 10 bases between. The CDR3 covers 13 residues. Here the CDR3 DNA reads TGTGCCAGCAGCACGGGACTTCCAGATACGCAGTATTTT. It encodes CASSTGLPDTQYF.

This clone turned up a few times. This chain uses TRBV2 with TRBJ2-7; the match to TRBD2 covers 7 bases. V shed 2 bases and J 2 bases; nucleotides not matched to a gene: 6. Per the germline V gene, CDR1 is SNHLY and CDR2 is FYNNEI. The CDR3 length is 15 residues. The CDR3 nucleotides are TGTGCCAGCAGTGAATGGTCTAGCGGCACCTACGAGCAGTACTTC. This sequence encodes CASSEWSSGTYEQYF. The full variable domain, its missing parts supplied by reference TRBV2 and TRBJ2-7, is EPEVTQTPSHQVTQMGQEVILRCVPISNHLYFYWYRQILGQKVEFLVSFYNNEISEKSEIFDDQFSVERPDGSNFTLKIRSTKLEDSAMYFCASSEWSSGTYEQYFGPGTRLTVT.

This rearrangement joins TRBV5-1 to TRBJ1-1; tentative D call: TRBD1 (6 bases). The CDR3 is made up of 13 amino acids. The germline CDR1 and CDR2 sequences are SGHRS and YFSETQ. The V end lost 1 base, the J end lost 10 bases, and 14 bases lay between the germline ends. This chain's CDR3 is CASSLKGGLVAFF. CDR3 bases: TGCGCCAGCAGCTTGAAAGGGGGATTGGTAGCTTTCTTT.